One sample yielded the 32 T cell receptor beta chains listed below, sequenced in a study of blood T cells in healthy people across ages. A second about 7 to 12 cycle PCR used barcoded and J-beta primers. TCRdb reanalysed the 5' RACE reads using MiXCR and keeps one entry per CDR3 protein. The data show about 750,000 distinct CDR3 sequences, with 50% to 65% seen just once and approximately 40% held by the top ten. The sample was blood. These receptors were obtained from an older man in good health.

This clonotype was recorded once. V gene TRBV20-1 combines with J gene TRBJ2-7, with 8 bases aligning to TRBD2. Germline CDR1 reads DFQATT; CDR2 reads SNEGSKA (reference sequence). The length of the CDR3 is 16 residues. V shed 1 base, J shed 7 bases, and the junction held 15 bases outside the gene matches. The CDR3 region is CSARAQTSGNPWEQYF. DNA of the CDR3: TGCAGTGCTAGAGCCCAAACTAGCGGAAACCCCTGGGAGCAGTACTTC.

V is TRBV12-3 or TRBV12-4 and J is TRBJ2-7; D might be TRBD2 (6 bases). The V and J ends lost 9 bases and 0 bases respectively, with 15 bases between them. The CDR3 length is 14 residues. The CDR3 loop is CASTPSGVSYEQYF. The CDR3 nucleotides read TGTGCCAGTACCCCGTCGGGGGTCTCCTACGAGCAGTACTTC.

CDR3 sequence: CASSPSGGPLYEQYF. CDR3 nucleotide sequence: TGTGCCAGCAGTCCTAGCGGAGGGCCCCTCTACGAGCAGTACTTC. J is TRBJ2-7 and V is TRBV12-3 or TRBV12-4, with TRBD2 identical over 7 bases. J lost 3 bases, V lost 5 bases, and 10 bases had no gene match. The CDR3 runs to 15 residues.

The chain couples TRBV29-1 to TRBJ2-2; no reliable D call. The CDR3 has 15 amino acids. Trimming took off 7 bases at V and 0 bases at J, with 15 bases between the two ends. CDR1 and CDR2 (germline): SQVTM, ANQGSEA. The CDR3 region has the DNA TGCAGCGGGACCCTCGGCAGCGCGAACACCGGGGAGCTGTTTTTT. It encodes CSGTLGSANTGELFF.

Only a few counts were recorded for this clonotype. The V and J genes are TRBV20-1 and TRBJ2-3; D is perhaps TRBD2 (6 bases). The CDR3 has 13 amino acids. Per the germline V gene, CDR1 is DFQATT and CDR2 is SNEGSKA (reference sequence). The V and J ends lost 8 bases and 0 bases respectively, with 12 bases between them. CDR3 region: CSTSGSSTDTQYF. CDR3 nucleotide sequence: TGCAGTACAAGCGGGTCTAGCACAGATACGCAGTATTTT.

This clonotype was detected once. The CDR3 DNA reads TGTGCCAGCAGCGTAGCCTCCAGCGGGAGGGCCCGAGGTGAGCAGTTCTTC. Its protein is CASSVASSGRARGEQFF. V usage is TRBV9 and J usage is TRBJ2-1; TRBD2 aligns across 10 bases. Germline V gene lookup returns CDR1 SGDLS and CDR2 YYNGEE. The trim removed 0 bases at V and 9 bases at J, leaving 12 bases unmatched. The CDR3 length is 17 residues.

The J gene is TRBJ1-2, the V gene TRBV7-9; 7 bases are a match to TRBD1. This CDR3 comprises 13 residues. CDR1 SEHNR and CDR2 FQNEAQ come from the germline V gene (reference sequence). With 1 base clipped from V and 8 bases from J, the junction kept 4 bases outside the gene matches. In DNA, the CDR3 is TGTGCCAGCAGCTTAGAGACAGGGAGGGGCTACACCTTC. This encodes CASSLETGRGYTF.

The rearrangement links TRBV29-1 to TRBJ2-5; TRBD1 matches 8 bases. V shed 6 bases and J 4 bases; nucleotides not matched to a gene: 7. The length of the CDR3 is 13 residues. Germline V gene data show CDR1 as SQVTM and CDR2 as ANQGSEA. The CDR3 DNA is TGCAGCGTCTCGACGGACAGGGTAGAGACCCAGTACTTC. Protein: CSVSTDRVETQYF. The full variable domain, in which reference TRBV29-1 and TRBJ2-5 provide the parts outside the CDR3, is SAVISQKPSRDICQRGTSLTIQCQVDSQVTMMFWYRQQPGQSLTLIATANQGSEATYESGFVIDKFPISRPNLTFSTLTVSNMSPEDSSIYLCSVSTDRVETQYFGPGTRLLVL.

This clonotype came up a few times. This chain uses TRBV21-1 with TRBJ2-7; TRBD2, the table's D call, was not compared with the DNA. TRBV21-1 is recorded as a pseudogene. This CDR3 has 16 residues. The CDR3 loop reads CASSKAPLKRVYEQYF. The CDR3 bases are TGTGCCAGCAGCAAAGCCCCACTTAAGCGGGTCTACGAGCAGTACTTC.

This clonotype has a handful of counts. J is TRBJ2-5 and V is TRBV20-1; no firm D call. This CDR3 spans 13 amino acids. Germline V gene lookup returns CDR1 DFQATT and CDR2 SNEGSKA (reference sequence). The V and J ends lost 4 bases and 2 bases respectively, with 11 bases between them. The CDR3 spells CSANSWQQETQYF. The CDR3 nucleotides read TGCAGTGCTAATTCGTGGCAGCAAGAGACCCAGTACTTC.

This clonotype has only a few counts. The gene calls are TRBV5-1 and TRBJ2-1; D uncertain. The CDR3 is made up of 12 amino acids. Per germline, CDR1 SGHRS and CDR2 YFSETQ. V lost 3 bases and J 5 bases, leaving 6 bases between the germline ends. Here the CDR3 reads CASSSGHNEQFF. CDR3 nucleotide sequence: TGCGCCAGCAGCTCCGGACACAATGAGCAGTTCTTC.

In this sample, this clonotype turned up once. The V gene is TRBV9, the J gene TRBJ2-7, with 10 bases matching TRBD2. J lost 7 bases, V lost 4 bases, and 11 bases had no gene match. The length of the CDR3 is 15 residues. Germline V gives CDR1 SGDLS, CDR2 YYNGEE. Here the CDR3 reads CASSLSGGGYNEQYF. CDR3 coding DNA: TGTGCCAGCAGCCTAAGCGGGGGGGGGTACAATGAGCAGTACTTC.

Details on this clonotype: The junction departs from germline at one end; a sequencing error may be responsible. V usage is TRBV5-1 and J usage is TRBJ2-1; D is undetermined. The CDR3 extends over 14 amino acids. The germline gives CDR1 SGHRS, CDR2 YFSETQ. CDR3 in DNA: TGCGGCAGCAGCTTCCGGAGCTCCTACAATGAGCAGTTCTTC. This encodes CGSSFRSSYNEQFF. The complete variable domain, with remaining parts taken from reference TRBV5-1 and TRBJ2-1, reads KAGVTQTPRYLIKTRGQQVTLSCSPISGHRSVSWYQQTPGQGLQFLFEYFSETQRNKGNFPGRFSGRQFSNSRSEMNVSTLELGDSALYLCGSSFRSSYNEQFFGPGTRLTVL.

This clonotype has a handful of counts. The rearrangement links TRBV4-2 to TRBJ2-7; a possible D gene is TRBD2 (5 bases). Germline CDR1 is LGHNA and CDR2 is YNFKEQ. This CDR3 comprises 15 residues. V was cut by 4 bases and J by 0 bases, with 13 bases left in between. CDR3 sequence (DNA): TGTGCCAGCAGCCTCTGGACTTCCTCCTCCTACGAGCAGTACTTC. As protein: CASSLWTSSSYEQYF.

V usage is TRBV20-1 and J usage is TRBJ2-4; 7 bases map to TRBD1. This CDR3 spans 13 amino acids. After removal of 6 bases from V and 1 base from J, the junction contained 3 bases not matched to a gene. Germline loops: CDR1 DFQATT, CDR2 SNEGSKA (reference sequence). The CDR3 nucleotides are TGCAGTGCCCCGACAGGGGCCAAAAACATTCAGTACTTC. This translates into CSAPTGAKNIQYF.

This clonotype was seen more than once but under ten times. This chain uses TRBV5-1 with TRBJ2-5; 10 bases are a match to TRBD2. Trimming at V came to 4 bases and at J to 3 bases, leaving 6 bases not matched to a gene. The CDR3 has 15 residues. Germline values: CDR1 SGHRS, CDR2 YFSETQ. CDR3 sequence reads: CASSRSSGREETQYF. The DNA of the CDR3 is TGCGCCAGCAGCAGATCCAGCGGGAGGGAAGAGACCCAGTACTTC.

The table lists this clonotype with a count of one. The gene calls are TRBV9 and TRBJ2-1, with D possibly TRBD1 on 6 matching bases. The germline gives CDR1 SGDLS, CDR2 YYNGEE. Deletions cut 3 bases from V and 8 bases from J, with 27 bases between. The CDR3 contains 18 residues. The CDR3 loop is CASSAKPGVQGTLDEQFF. CDR3 bases: TGTGCCAGCAGCGCCAAACCCGGGGTACAGGGTACCCTCGATGAGCAGTTCTTC. The full variable domain, its missing parts supplied by reference TRBV9 and TRBJ2-1, is DSGVTQTPKHLITATGQRVTLRCSPRSGDLSVYWYQQSLDQGLQFLIQYYNGEERAKGNILERFSAQQFPDLHSELNLSSLELGDSALYFCASSAKPGVQGTLDEQFFGPGTRLTVL.

J is TRBJ1-2 and V is TRBV3-1; perhaps TRBD1 as D (5 bases). Germline CDR1 and CDR2: LGHDT and YNNKEL (reference sequence). The CDR3 is 16 amino acids. V was cut by 0 bases and J by 4 bases, with 15 bases left in between. The CDR3 sequence: CASSQDLGTTPYGYTF. The CDR3 bases are TGTGCCAGCAGCCAAGATCTCGGGACGACCCCCTATGGCTACACCTTC.

The genes are TRBV20-1 and TRBJ1-5; TRBD1 matches 7 bases. Per the germline V gene, CDR1 is DFQATT and CDR2 is SNEGSKA (reference sequence). Trimming cost V 4 bases and J 1 base; bases outside gene matches: 13. CDR3 length: 17 amino acids. CDR3 DNA sequence: TGCAGTGCTACGCCCCCAGGGGGAGGAGTAAGCAATCAGCCCCAGCATTTT. Residues: CSATPPGGGVSNQPQHF.

Concerning this clonotype: At one of its ends the junction is not consistent with the germline gene, which may arise from a read error. The chain links TRBV27 to TRBJ2-7; D might be TRBD1 (6 bases). The germline V gene has CDR1 MNHEY and CDR2 SMNVEV (reference sequence). The CDR3 has 17 amino acids. CDR3 nucleotides: TGTGCCAGCAGTTTGGGTAGGGGGTACGGGAACTCCTGCGAGCAGTACTTC. This gives the protein CASSLGRGYGNSCEQYF.

The gene calls are TRBV14 and TRBJ1-3; D may be TRBD1 (5 bases). Trimming took 0 bases from V and 3 from J, leaving 21 bases between them. Germline CDR1 is SGHDN and CDR2 is FVKESK. The CDR3 length is 19 residues. In DNA, the CDR3 is TGTGCCAGCAGCCAAGATATGGACACGGAACGGATTTTTGGAAACACCATATATTTT. Protein sequence: CASSQDMDTERIFGNTIYF. Full variable domain (missing parts from reference TRBV14 and TRBJ1-3): EAGVTQFPSHSVIEKGQTVTLRCDPISGHDNLYWYRRVMGKEIKFLLHFVKESKQDESGMPNNRFLAERTGGTYSTLKVQPAELEDSGVYFCASSQDMDTERIFGNTIYFGEGSWLTVV.

This clonotype has more than one count but fewer than ten. The chain couples TRBV5-1 to TRBJ2-1, with 7 bases lining up with TRBD1. CDR1 and CDR2 from the germline V gene are SGHRS and YFSETQ. The CDR3 totals 16 residues. V lost 0 bases, J lost 0 bases, and 3 bases stayed unmatched. The DNA for the CDR3 is TGCGCCAGCAGCTTGGCCAGGGGGAGCTCCTACAATGAGCAGTTCTTC. Translated, it gives CASSLARGSSYNEQFF.

J is TRBJ2-5 and V is TRBV5-1; maybe TRBD1 (6 bases). The CDR3 spans 17 residues. The V gene lost 6 bases and the J gene lost 4 bases, with 25 bases spanning the gap. Germline V CDR1 and CDR2: SGHRS, YFSETQ. The CDR3 sequence: CASTSTTGQPSLETQYF. The DNA of the CDR3 is TGCGCCAGCACGTCAACGACCGGACAGCCCTCTTTAGAGACCCAGTACTTC.

The chain combines TRBV5-1 with TRBJ1-5, with D possibly TRBD1 on 5 matching bases. V lost 0 bases and J 4 bases, leaving 11 bases between the germline ends. CDR1 is SGHRS and CDR2 is YFSETQ in the germline V gene. The CDR3 sequence is 15 residues long. This chain's CDR3 is CASSLAGRENQPQHF. In DNA, the CDR3 is TGCGCCAGCAGCTTGGCGGGCAGGGAGAATCAGCCCCAGCATTTT.

The chain is built from TRBV28 and TRBJ2-1; 8 bases are a match to TRBD1. V shed 2 bases, J shed 10 bases, and the junction held 4 bases outside the gene matches. Germline CDR1 MDHEN, CDR2 SYDVKM. The CDR3 has 13 residues. CDR3 residues: CASSLPGGGEQFF. The CDR3 DNA follows: TGTGCCAGCAGTTTACCAGGGGGCGGGGAGCAGTTCTTC.

This clonotype occurred once. The rearrangement uses TRBV6-1 and TRBJ2-3; D unresolved. The ends were cut back, 2 bases at V and 14 bases at J, with 20 bases in the middle. Per germline, CDR1 MNHNS and CDR2 SASEGT. The CDR3 is 14 amino acids. This chain's CDR3 is CASSEPDGHRYAYF. CDR3 bases: TGTGCCAGCAGTGAACCCGATGGCCACAGATACGCGTATTTT.

CDR3 bases: TGCGCCAGCAGCTTGGAGGGACAGGGATGGAATGAGCAGTTCTTC. It translates to CASSLEGQGWNEQFF. J is TRBJ2-1 and V is TRBV5-1; 9 nucleotides agree with TRBD1. The J segment lost 7 bases and the V segment lost 0 bases, leaving 5 bases of the junction unmatched. CDR3 length: 15 amino acids. The germline CDR1 and CDR2 sequences are SGHRS and YFSETQ.

The CDR3 sequence is CASSKLAGDYNEQFF. Here the CDR3 DNA reads TGTGCCAGCAGCAAACTAGCGGGAGACTACAATGAGCAGTTCTTC. V is TRBV7-2 and J is TRBJ2-1; 11 nucleotides line up with TRBD2. V was pared by 5 bases and J by 3 bases, with 3 bases of the junction left unmatched. The CDR3 has 15 residues. Germline V gene lookup returns CDR1 SGHTA and CDR2 FQGNSA.

This chain connects TRBV20-1 to TRBJ2-1; 10 nucleotides match TRBD1. The CDR3 spans 14 residues. Per the germline V gene, CDR1 is DFQATT and CDR2 is SNEGSKA (reference sequence). The trim removed 5 bases at V and 7 bases at J, leaving 8 bases unmatched. CDR3 protein: CSAPDRGRLNEQFF. DNA of the CDR3: TGCAGTGCTCCTGACAGGGGGCGTCTGAATGAGCAGTTCTTC.

The V and J genes are TRBV7-3 and TRBJ2-2; TRBD2 aligns across 12 bases. The germline gives CDR1 SGHTA, CDR2 FQGTGA. The V segment lost 4 bases and the J segment 5 bases; nucleotides outside the gene matches: 5. The CDR3 has 16 amino acids. The CDR3 coding sequence is TGTGCCAGCAGCTCACTAGCGGGAGGTCGGACCGGGGAGCTGTTTTTT. This encodes CASSSLAGGRTGELFF.

The CDR3 sequence: CASSEWTGNNEQYF. CDR3 nucleotide sequence: TGTGCCAGCAGTGAATGGACAGGGAACAACGAGCAGTACTTC. The chain combines TRBV25-1 with TRBJ2-5, with 8 bases that match TRBD1. The DNA end favors TRBJ2-7, so the J call may be wrong. Germline CDR1 is MGHDK and CDR2 is SYGVNS. This CDR3 has 14 amino acids.

The chain has TRBV6-1 and TRBJ2-6; TRBD2 might be the D (6 bases). Germline V gene data show CDR1 as MNHNS and CDR2 as SASEGT. The CDR3 is made up of 17 amino acids. Deletions cut 11 bases from V and 4 bases from J, with 24 bases between. The CDR3 nucleotides are TGTGCCTCGGCCCGGAGGGTTCAAAATGAGGGGGCCAACGTCCTGACTTTC. It specifies CASARRVQNEGANVLTF.